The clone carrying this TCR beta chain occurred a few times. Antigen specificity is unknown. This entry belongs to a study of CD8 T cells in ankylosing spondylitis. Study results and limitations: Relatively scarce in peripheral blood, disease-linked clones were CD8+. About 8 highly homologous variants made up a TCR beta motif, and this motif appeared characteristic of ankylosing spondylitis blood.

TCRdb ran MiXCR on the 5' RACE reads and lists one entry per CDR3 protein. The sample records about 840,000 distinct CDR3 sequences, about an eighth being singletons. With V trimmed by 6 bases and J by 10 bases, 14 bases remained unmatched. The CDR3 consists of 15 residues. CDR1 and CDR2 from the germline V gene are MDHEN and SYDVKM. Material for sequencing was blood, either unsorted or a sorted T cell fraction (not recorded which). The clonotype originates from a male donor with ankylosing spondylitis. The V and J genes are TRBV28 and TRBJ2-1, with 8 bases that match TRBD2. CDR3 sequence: CASSPLRSGGLEQFF. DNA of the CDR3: TGTGCCAGCAGCCCGTTAAGGTCGGGGGGGTTAGAGCAGTTCTTC.